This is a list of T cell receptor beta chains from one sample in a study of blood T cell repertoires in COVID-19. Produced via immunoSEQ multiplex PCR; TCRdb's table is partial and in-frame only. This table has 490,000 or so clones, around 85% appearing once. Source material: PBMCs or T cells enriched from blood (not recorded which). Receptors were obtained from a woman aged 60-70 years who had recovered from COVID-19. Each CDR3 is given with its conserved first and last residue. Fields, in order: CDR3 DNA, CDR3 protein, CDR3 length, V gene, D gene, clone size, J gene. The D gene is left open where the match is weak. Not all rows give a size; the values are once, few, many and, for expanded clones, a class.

CDR3nt: TGTGCCAGCAGTTTTGAGGGCAGACAGCCCCAGCATTTT
CDR3aa: CASSFEGRQPQHF
len: 13
v_gene: TRBV28
d_gene: NA
abundance: once
j_gene: TRBJ1-5

CDR3nt: TGTGCCAGCAGCTTACAGGGAACCAGCACAGATACGCAGTATTTT
CDR3aa: CASSLQGTSTDTQYF
len: 15
v_gene: TRBV7-9
d_gene: NA
abundance: NA
j_gene: TRBJ2-3

CDR3nt: TGTGCCAGCAGCTTAGCGTGGGGAGGAGCTTTCTTT
CDR3aa: CASSLAWGGAFF
len: 12
v_gene: TRBV7-2
d_gene: NA
abundance: NA
j_gene: TRBJ1-1

CDR3nt: TGTGCCAGCAGCATGGGACAGGGGGCTTACGAGCAGTACTTC
CDR3aa: CASSMGQGAYEQYF
len: 14
v_gene: TRBV5-4
d_gene: TRBD1
abundance: once
j_gene: TRBJ2-7

CDR3nt: TGTGCCAGCAGGTCCGGGACAGGCTCCTACGAGCAGTACTTC
CDR3aa: CASRSGTGSYEQYF
len: 14
v_gene: TRBV6-5
d_gene: TRBD1
abundance: NA
j_gene: TRBJ2-7

CDR3nt: TGTGCCAGCAGTGCCGGACAGACGCTCTCTGGAAACACCATATATTTT
CDR3aa: CASSAGQTLSGNTIYF
len: 16
v_gene: TRBV6-1
d_gene: NA
abundance: once
j_gene: TRBJ1-3

CDR3nt: TGTGCCACCAGTGACGTACAGGGGGAACCCTACAATGAGCAGTTCTTC
CDR3aa: CATSDVQGEPYNEQFF
len: 16
v_gene: TRBV24-1
d_gene: TRBD1
abundance: NA
j_gene: TRBJ2-1

CDR3nt: TGTGCCAGCAGCGGCGGGGAAACTAACTACGAGCAGTACTTC
CDR3aa: CASSGGETNYEQYF
len: 14
v_gene: TRBV11-2
d_gene: NA
abundance: NA
j_gene: TRBJ2-7

CDR3nt: TGTGCCAGCAGTTTCACCGGGACAGGGGATCAAAAACTGTTTTTT
CDR3aa: CASSFTGTGDQKLFF
len: 15
v_gene: TRBV28
d_gene: TRBD1
abundance: NA
j_gene: TRBJ1-4

CDR3nt: TGTGCCAGCGGGCGAGTGGCGGGGACCTCCTACAATGAGCAGTTCTTC
CDR3aa: CASGRVAGTSYNEQFF
len: 16
v_gene: TRBV11-3
d_gene: NA
abundance: NA
j_gene: TRBJ2-1

CDR3nt: TGCGCCAGCAGTGAGGCCAGGGTATTAAATCAGCCCCAGCATTTT
CDR3aa: CASSEARVLNQPQHF
len: 15
v_gene: TRBV10-1
d_gene: NA
abundance: NA
j_gene: TRBJ1-5

CDR3nt: TGTGCCAGCAAAAGACAGGAGAATACCTACGAGCAGTACTTC
CDR3aa: CASKRQENTYEQYF
len: 14
v_gene: TRBV2
d_gene: NA
abundance: NA
j_gene: TRBJ2-7

CDR3nt: TGCAGCATAACTCTTGGACAGAACTATGGCTACACCTTC
CDR3aa: CSITLGQNYGYTF
len: 13
v_gene: TRBV29-1
d_gene: NA
abundance: NA
j_gene: TRBJ1-2